The 16 T cell receptor beta chains presented below share a single source sample, sequenced in a study of T cells in Graves' hyperthyroidism and ophthalmopathy. Researchers amplified the TCR beta CDR3 regions from RNA transcripts. TCR CDR3 underwent first-round RT-PCR with the HTBI primer set. TCRdb fed the multiplex PCR reads into MiXCR, producing one record per CDR3 protein. In the table there are 610,000 or so distinct CDR3 sequences, approximately 44% of which are singletons. Sequenced: peripheral blood or thyroid tissue (not recorded which). These receptors were obtained from a woman aged 18-29 years with Graves' hyperthyroidism.

This clonotype was recorded many times. The chain joins TRBV20-1 to TRBJ2-7; no definite D call. There are 11 residues in the CDR3. The germline V gene encodes CDR1 DFQATT and CDR2 SNEGSKA (reference sequence). Trimming took off 6 bases at V and 3 bases at J, with 9 bases between the two ends. The CDR3 DNA is TGCAGTGCCCTCGGCGACTACGAGCAGTACTTC. It encodes CSALGDYEQYF.

This clonotype came up a few times. The chain links TRBV24-1 to TRBJ1-5; D might be TRBD1 (5 bases). V lost 1 base and J 4 bases, leaving 7 bases between the germline ends. The germline CDR1 and CDR2 sequences are KGHDR and SFDVKD. The CDR3 extends over 14 amino acids. CDR3 region: CATSDLGVNQPQHF. CDR3 in DNA: TGTGCCACCAGTGATTTAGGGGTAAATCAGCCCCAGCATTTT.

On this clonotype itself: The CDR3 does not end in the conserved phenylalanine or tryptophan, so this is likely a read error. The V and J genes are TRBV20-1 and TRBJ2-1; 13 positions match TRBD2. Germline V CDR1 and CDR2: DFQATT, SNEGSKA (reference sequence). V was pared by 8 bases and J by 6 bases, with 10 bases of the junction left unmatched. CDR3 length equals 15 residues. CDR3 DNA: TGCAGTAAAACTAGCGGGAGGGCGCGAGGCAATGAGCAGTTCCTC. Translated, it gives CSKTSGRARGNEQFL.

The rearrangement uses TRBV25-1 and TRBJ1-2; no clear D gene. The length of the CDR3 is 16 residues. Germline V CDR1 and CDR2: MGHDK, SYGVNS. The CDR3 loop is CARGRCPKTTNYGYTF. The CDR3 region has the DNA TGTGCTAGAGGGCGTTGTCCGAAAACCACGAACTATGGCTACACCTTC.

The chain joins TRBV10-3 to TRBJ2-5; 7 nucleotides match TRBD1. With V trimmed by 5 bases and J by 12 bases, 9 bases remained unmatched. The germline CDR1 and CDR2 sequences are ENHRY and SYGVKD. CDR3 size: 12 residues. The CDR3 spells CAISKRTGNKYF. DNA of the CDR3: TGTGCCATCAGTAAGCGGACAGGCAACAAGTACTTC.

This clonotype was picked up a small number of times. The chain is built from TRBV2 and TRBJ2-1, with TRBD2 matching over 10 bases. This CDR3 spans 12 amino acids. The ends lost 7 bases at V and 9 bases at J; junction bases unmatched: 3. Per the germline V gene, CDR1 is SNHLY and CDR2 is FYNNEI. CDR3 residues: CASKLAGLEQFF. The CDR3 DNA sequence: TGTGCCAGCAAACTAGCGGGACTTGAGCAGTTCTTC.

The rearrangement uses TRBV19 and TRBJ1-2, with D perhaps TRBD1 (5 bases). The CDR3 contains 14 residues. Germline CDR1 and CDR2: LNHDA and SQIVND (reference sequence). Between the trimmed V and J ends, which lost 0 bases and 4 bases, there was a span of 9 bases. The CDR3 nucleotides read TGTGCCAGTAGTATAGAAGGGGCCTCCTATGGCTACACCTTC. It encodes CASSIEGASYGYTF.

In its sample, this clonotype was seen many times. The gene calls are TRBV5-1 and TRBJ2-6, with 9 bases fitting TRBD1. V was pared by 4 bases and J by 0 bases, with 8 bases of the junction left unmatched. The germline V gene encodes CDR1 SGHRS and CDR2 YFSETQ. CDR3 length: 18 amino acids. The chain's CDR3 is CASSLTGGKSSGANVLTF. Written as DNA, the CDR3 is TGCGCCAGCAGCCTGACAGGGGGTAAAAGCTCTGGGGCCAACGTCCTGACTTTC.

V gene TRBV10-3 combines with J gene TRBJ1-4; D unresolved. The CDR3 runs 15 residues. The germline gives CDR1 ENHRY, CDR2 SYGVKD. The V end was cut by 6 bases, the J end by 5 bases, with 16 bases between. The CDR3 bases are TGTGCCATCAGCAGTTTGAGGACGGCGAATGAAAAACTGTTTTTT. Amino acid sequence: CAISSLRTANEKLFF.

This clonotype came up once. This may be a read error: a much more frequent sequence differs by one nucleotide. V usage is TRBV11-2 and J usage is TRBJ2-5; 7 bases align to TRBD2. CDR1 and CDR2 from the germline V gene are SGHAT and FQNNGV. J lost 7 bases, V lost 6 bases, and 14 bases had no gene match. This CDR3 region has 15 residues. CDR3 in amino acids: CASSLGTNGTGTQYF. CDR3 DNA: TGTGCCAGCAGTCTAGGGACTAACGGGACGGGGACCCAGTACTTC. Full variable domain (remainder filled in from reference TRBV11-2 and TRBJ2-5): EAGVAQSPRYKIIEKRQSVAFWCNPISGHATLYWYQQILGQGPKLLIQFQNNGVVDDSQLPKDRFSAERLKGVDSTLKIQPAKLEDSAVYLCASSLGTNGTGTQYFGPGTRLLVL.

This clonotype came up many times. The V gene is TRBV19, the J gene TRBJ1-5, with a possible D match to TRBD1 (6 bases). Germline V gene lookup returns CDR1 LNHDA and CDR2 SQIVND (reference sequence). This CDR3 has 12 amino acids. V was trimmed by 6 bases and J by 9 bases, leaving 12 bases between them. The CDR3 spells CASSNDRMPQHF. Here the CDR3 DNA reads TGTGCCAGTAGCAATGACAGGATGCCCCAGCATTTT. Combining the CDR3 with reference TRBV19 and TRBJ1-5 gives the whole variable domain DGGITQSPKYLFRKEGQNVTLSCEQNLNHDAMYWYRQDPGQGLRLIYYSQIVNDFQKGDIAEGYSVSREKKESFPLTVTSAQKNPTAFYLCASSNDRMPQHFGDGTRLSIL.

The J gene is TRBJ2-5, the V gene TRBV12-3 or TRBV12-4; 8 positions agree with TRBD2. Losses at the gene ends were 7 bases for V and 12 bases for J; bases not matched to a gene: 7. The CDR3 runs to 11 residues. CDR3: CASIRGLEKYF. The CDR3 DNA reads as TGTGCCAGCATTCGGGGACTAGAAAAGTACTTC.

This chain joins TRBV20-1 and TRBJ1-4; D unclear. The CDR3 extends over 12 amino acids. Trimming pared 3 bases from V and 10 bases from J, leaving 12 bases between. Germline CDR1 reads DFQATT; CDR2 reads SNEGSKA (reference sequence). As DNA, the CDR3 is TGCAGTGCTAGTTCCGGGTATGGAAAACTGTTTTTT. This codes for CSASSGYGKLFF.

This clonotype was seen repeatedly, ten times or more. The chain is built from TRBV12-3 or TRBV12-4 and TRBJ1-1; D call uncertain. This CDR3 spans 11 amino acids. Trimming shortened V by 2 bases and J by 8 bases, and 6 bases separated the two germline ends. The CDR3 loop reads CASSLTREAFF. As DNA, the CDR3 is TGTGCCAGCAGTTTAACACGAGAAGCTTTCTTT.

This clonotype was seen ten or more times. The CDR3 loop is CASSSPWTGSSYEQYF. The CDR3 DNA reads as TGCGCCAGCAGCTCCCCCTGGACGGGGAGCTCCTACGAGCAGTACTTC. This sequence joins TRBV5-1 and TRBJ2-7; the D gene is possibly TRBD2 (5 bases). The germline gives CDR1 SGHRS, CDR2 YFSETQ. CDR3 length: 16 amino acids. V was clipped by 3 bases and J by 0 bases, with 16 bases between them. The variable domain in full, with the rest retrieved from reference TRBV5-1 and TRBJ2-7, is KAGVTQTPRYLIKTRGQQVTLSCSPISGHRSVSWYQQTPGQGLQFLFEYFSETQRNKGNFPGRFSGRQFSNSRSEMNVSTLELGDSALYLCASSSPWTGSSYEQYFGPGTRLTVT.

Of note for this clonotype: Possible read error: a much larger clone is one base away. The V call is TRBV7-6, the J call TRBJ2-7; D is unclear. Germline V CDR1 and CDR2: SGHVS, FNYEAQ. This CDR3 is 13 amino acids long. CDR3 protein: CTSRSNRRYEQYF. The CDR3 DNA sequence: TGTACCAGCAGAAGCAACAGACGCTACGAGCAGTACTTC.